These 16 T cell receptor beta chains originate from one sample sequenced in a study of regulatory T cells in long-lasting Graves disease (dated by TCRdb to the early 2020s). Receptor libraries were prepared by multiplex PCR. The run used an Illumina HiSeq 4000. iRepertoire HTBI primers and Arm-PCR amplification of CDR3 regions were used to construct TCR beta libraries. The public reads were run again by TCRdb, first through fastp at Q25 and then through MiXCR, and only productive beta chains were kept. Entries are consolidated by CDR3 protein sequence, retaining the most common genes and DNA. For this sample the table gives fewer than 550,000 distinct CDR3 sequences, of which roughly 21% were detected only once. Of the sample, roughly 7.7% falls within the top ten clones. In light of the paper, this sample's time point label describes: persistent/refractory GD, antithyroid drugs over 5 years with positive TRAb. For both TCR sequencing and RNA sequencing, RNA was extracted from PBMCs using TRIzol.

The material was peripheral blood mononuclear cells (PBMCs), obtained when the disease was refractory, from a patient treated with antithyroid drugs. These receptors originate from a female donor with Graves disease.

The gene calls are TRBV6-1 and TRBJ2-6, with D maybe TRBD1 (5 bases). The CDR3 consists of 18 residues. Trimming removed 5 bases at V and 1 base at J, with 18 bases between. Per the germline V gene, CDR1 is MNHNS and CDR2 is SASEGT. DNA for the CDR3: TGTGCCAGCAGTCGGCGCGACAGTCGGGCATCTGGGGCCAACGTCCTGACTTTC. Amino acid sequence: CASSRRDSRASGANVLTF.

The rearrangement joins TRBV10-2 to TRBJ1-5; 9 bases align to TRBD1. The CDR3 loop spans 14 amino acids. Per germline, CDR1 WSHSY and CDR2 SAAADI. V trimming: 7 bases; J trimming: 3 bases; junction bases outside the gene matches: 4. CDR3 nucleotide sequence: TGCGCCAGCACCGGACAGGGGCCCAATCAGCCCCAGCATTTT. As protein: CASTGQGPNQPQHF.

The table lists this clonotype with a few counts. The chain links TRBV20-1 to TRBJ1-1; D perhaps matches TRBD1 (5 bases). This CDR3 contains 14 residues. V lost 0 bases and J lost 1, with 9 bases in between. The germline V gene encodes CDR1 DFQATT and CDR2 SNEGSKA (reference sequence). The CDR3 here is CSARDDRSNTEAFF. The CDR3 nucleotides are TGCAGTGCTAGAGATGACAGATCGAACACTGAAGCTTTCTTT.

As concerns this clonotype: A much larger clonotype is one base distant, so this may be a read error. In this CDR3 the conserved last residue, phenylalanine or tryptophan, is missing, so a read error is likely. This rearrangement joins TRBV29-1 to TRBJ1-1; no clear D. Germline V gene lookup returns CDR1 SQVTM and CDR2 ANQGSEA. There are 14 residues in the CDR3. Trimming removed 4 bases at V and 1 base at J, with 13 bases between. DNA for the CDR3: TGCAGCGTTGCCCGACTCGGGGAGAACACTGAAGCTTTCTCT. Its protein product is CSVARLGENTEAFS.

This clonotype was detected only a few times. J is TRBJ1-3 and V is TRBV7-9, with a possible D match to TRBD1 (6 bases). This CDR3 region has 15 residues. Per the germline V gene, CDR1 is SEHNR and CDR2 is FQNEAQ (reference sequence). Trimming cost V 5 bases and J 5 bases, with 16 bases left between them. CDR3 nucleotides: TGTGCCAGCAGCCCCCCCCAACAGGGACGAAACACCATATATTTT. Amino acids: CASSPPQQGRNTIYF.

The CDR3 sequence is CASSPAQIGNEQFF. The CDR3 DNA reads as TGTGCCAGCAGTCCAGCCCAAATTGGAAATGAGCAGTTCTTC. The V call is TRBV6-2 or TRBV6-3, the J call TRBJ2-5, with D unclear. The J call may be mistaken, given a closer DNA end match to TRBJ2-1. Germline assignment: CDR1 MNHEY and CDR2 SVGEGT. The CDR3 is 14 amino acids.

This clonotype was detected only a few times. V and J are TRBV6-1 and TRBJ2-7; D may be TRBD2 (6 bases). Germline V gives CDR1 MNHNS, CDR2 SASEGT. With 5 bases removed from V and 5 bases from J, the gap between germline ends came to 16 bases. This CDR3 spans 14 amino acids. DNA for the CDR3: TGTGCCAGCAGTTCGGGAGCCGCTAAGGACGAGCAGTACTTC. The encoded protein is CASSSGAAKDEQYF.

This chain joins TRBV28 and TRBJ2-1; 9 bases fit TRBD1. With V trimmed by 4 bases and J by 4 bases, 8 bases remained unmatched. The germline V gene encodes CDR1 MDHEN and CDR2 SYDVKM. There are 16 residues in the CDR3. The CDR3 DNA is TGTGCCAGCAGTTCGGTCGACAGGGGGGAATACAATGAGCAGTTCTTC. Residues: CASSSVDRGEYNEQFF.

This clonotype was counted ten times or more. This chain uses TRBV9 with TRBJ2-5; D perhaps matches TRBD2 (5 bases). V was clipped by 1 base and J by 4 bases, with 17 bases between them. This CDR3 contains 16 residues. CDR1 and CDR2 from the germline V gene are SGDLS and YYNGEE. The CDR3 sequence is CASSVLGLALRETQYF. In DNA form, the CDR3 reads TGTGCCAGCAGCGTATTAGGCCTAGCCCTCCGAGAGACCCAGTACTTC.

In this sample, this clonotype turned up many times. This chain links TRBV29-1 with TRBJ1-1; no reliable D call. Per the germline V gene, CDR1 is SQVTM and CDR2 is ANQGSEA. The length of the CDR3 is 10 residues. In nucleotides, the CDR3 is TGCAGTGCTAGAGACACTGAAGCTTTCTTT. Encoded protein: CSARDTEAFF.

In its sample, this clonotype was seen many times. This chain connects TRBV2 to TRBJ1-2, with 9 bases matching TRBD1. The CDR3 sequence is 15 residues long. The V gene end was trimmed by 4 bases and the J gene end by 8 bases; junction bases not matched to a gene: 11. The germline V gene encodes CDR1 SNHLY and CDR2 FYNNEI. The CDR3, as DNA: TGTGCCAGCAGTGCCGGAACCGACAGGGGGTACGGCTACACCTTC. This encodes CASSAGTDRGYGYTF.

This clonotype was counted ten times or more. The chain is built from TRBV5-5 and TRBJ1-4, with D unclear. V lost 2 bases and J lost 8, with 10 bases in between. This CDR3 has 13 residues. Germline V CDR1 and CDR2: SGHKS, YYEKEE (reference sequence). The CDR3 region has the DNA TGTGCCAGCAGCTTTTTGAGTGGGGAAAAACTGTTTTTT. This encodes CASSFLSGEKLFF.

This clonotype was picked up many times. CDR3 sequence (DNA): TGCAGTGCTAGAGAGAATCTCGGCGCGGGAGGTCCCGGGGAGACCCAGTACTTC. Translating gives CSARENLGAGGPGETQYF. The chain links TRBV20-1 to TRBJ2-5; TRBD2 agrees at 8 bases. This CDR3 spans 18 amino acids. With V trimmed by 0 bases and J by 5 bases, 17 bases remained unmatched. Germline-derived CDR1 and CDR2 are DFQATT and SNEGSKA (reference sequence).

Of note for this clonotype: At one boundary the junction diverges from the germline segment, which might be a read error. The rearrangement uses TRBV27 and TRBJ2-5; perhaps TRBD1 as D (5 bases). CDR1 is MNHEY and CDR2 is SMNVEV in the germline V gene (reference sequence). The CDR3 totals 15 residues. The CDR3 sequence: CASSLSWQGQETQCF. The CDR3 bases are TGTGCCAGCAGTTTATCATGGCAGGGCCAAGAGACCCAGTGCTTC.

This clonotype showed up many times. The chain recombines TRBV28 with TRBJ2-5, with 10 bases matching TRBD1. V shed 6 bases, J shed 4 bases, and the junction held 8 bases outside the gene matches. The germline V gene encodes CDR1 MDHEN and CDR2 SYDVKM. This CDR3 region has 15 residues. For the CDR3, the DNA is TGTGCCAGCAGGTCTGCGGGACAGGGGTCAGAGACCCAGTACTTC. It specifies CASRSAGQGSETQYF.

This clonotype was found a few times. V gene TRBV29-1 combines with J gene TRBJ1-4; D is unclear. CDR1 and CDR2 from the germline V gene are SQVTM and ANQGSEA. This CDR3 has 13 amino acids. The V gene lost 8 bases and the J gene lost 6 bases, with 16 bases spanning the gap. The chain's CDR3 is CSFKTVVDEKLFF. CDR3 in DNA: TGCAGCTTTAAAACCGTGGTTGATGAAAAACTGTTTTTT.